A single sample is the source of the 17 T cell receptor beta chains below, sequenced in a study of Ad26.COV2.S vaccination and SARS-CoV-2 variants. The method was immunoSEQ multiplex PCR; TCRdb's version includes in-frame clones alone and lacks a portion of them. The top ten hold around 13% of the sample, which has some 480,000 clones, approximately 90% seen once. Treatment meaning: 15 to 20 received Ad26.COV2.S at low or high dose, single or two shots; five or six received placebo; per-sample allocation not given. Collection of samples fell on day 63 after the first vaccine or placebo injection. The sample was peripheral blood, taken in a trial of Ad26.COV2.S vaccine versus placebo. Receptors were obtained from a person aged 18-65 years who received the Ad26.COV2.S COVID-19 vaccine or a placebo.

The chain joins TRBV15 to TRBJ2-6; TRBD1 matches 7 bases. In germline, CDR1 is LNHNV, CDR2 YYDKDF (reference sequence). The junction had 6 bases not matched to a gene; V was cut back by 0 bases and J by 1 base. CDR3 size: 18 residues. CDR3 nucleotides: TGTGCCACCAGCAGAGATTGGGCAGGGGGATCTGGGGCCAACGTCCTGACTTTC. Amino acid sequence: CATSRDWAGGSGANVLTF.

The chain joins TRBV19 to TRBJ1-5, with 8 bases that match TRBD1. The CDR3 runs to 15 residues. J lost 2 bases, V lost 4 bases, and 4 bases had no gene match. Germline CDR1 reads LNHDA; CDR2 reads SQIVND (reference sequence). The CDR3 reads CASSTRGPGNQPQHF. CDR3 sequence (DNA): TGTGCCAGTAGTACCAGGGGGCCCGGCAATCAGCCCCAGCATTTT.

The chain uses TRBV15 and TRBJ1-3; the D gene is possibly TRBD1 (6 bases). This CDR3 has 17 amino acids. Deletions cut 5 bases from V and 4 bases from J, with 21 bases between. Germline loops: CDR1 LNHNV, CDR2 YYDKDF (reference sequence). The CDR3 is CATSSLGHSVTGNTIYF. CDR3 coding DNA: TGTGCCACCAGCTCCCTGGGACACTCCGTTACGGGAAACACCATATATTTT. The variable domain in full, completed from reference TRBV15 and TRBJ1-3, reads DAMVIQNPRYQVTQFGKPVTLSCSQTLNHNVMYWYQQKSSQAPKLLFHYYDKDFNNEADTPDNFQSRRPNTSFCFLDIRSPGLGDTAMYLCATSSLGHSVTGNTIYFGEGSWLTVV.

The CDR3 nucleotides read TGCGCCAGCAGCTCCTTAGCGGGAGCCGTCGGGGGCCATGAGCAGTTCTTC. It codes for CASSSLAGAVGGHEQFF. The rearrangement joins TRBV5-1 to TRBJ2-1, with TRBD2 matching over 9 bases. With 3 bases clipped from V and 8 bases from J, the junction kept 15 bases outside the gene matches. Germline-derived CDR1 and CDR2 are SGHRS and YFSETQ. The CDR3 totals 17 residues.

V gene TRBV27 combines with J gene TRBJ2-7; 9 bases map to TRBD1. The V and J ends lost 3 bases and 2 bases, in that order; junction bases with no gene match: 11. The length of the CDR3 is 17 residues. Germline CDR1 and CDR2: MNHEY and SMNVEV (reference sequence). The CDR3 bases are TGTGCCAGCAGTTTTTTAAAAACCGGGACAGGGCCCTACGAGCAGTACTTC. Its translation: CASSFLKTGTGPYEQYF.

This chain uses TRBV30 with TRBJ2-7; 9 nucleotides line up with TRBD1. The CDR3 covers 11 residues. Germline values: CDR1 GTSNPN, CDR2 SVGIG (reference sequence). The V segment lost 5 bases and the J segment 8 bases; nucleotides outside the gene matches: 4. The CDR3 sequence is CAWETGGKQYF. CDR3 in DNA: TGTGCCTGGGAGACAGGGGGTAAGCAGTACTTC.

The V gene is TRBV28, the J gene TRBJ2-7; 7 nucleotides line up with TRBD2. The CDR3 contains 13 residues. The J segment lost 6 bases and the V segment lost 11 bases, leaving 13 bases of the junction unmatched. The germline V gene has CDR1 MDHEN and CDR2 SYDVKM. Here the CDR3 DNA reads TGTGCCGTCCCGGGGCGGGAGAGTTTCGAGCAGTACTTC. It codes for CAVPGRESFEQYF.

This chain links TRBV27 with TRBJ1-6, with unresolved D. From germline, CDR1 is MNHEY and CDR2 SMNVEV (reference sequence). This CDR3 is built from 15 residues. V was cut by 2 bases and J by 9 bases, with 14 bases left in between. The CDR3 loop is CASSLVTLVGSPLHF. The CDR3 nucleotides read TGTGCCAGCAGTTTAGTGACCCTAGTCGGTTCACCCCTCCACTTT.

This rearrangement joins TRBV3-1 (or the pseudogene TRBV3-2) to TRBJ2-7, with D unclear. Germline V CDR1 and CDR2: LGHDT, YNNKEL (reference sequence). V dropped 4 bases and J dropped 0 bases, with 4 bases sitting between them. The CDR3 covers 12 residues. In DNA, the CDR3 is TGTGCCAGCAGCCCCTTCTCCTACGAGCAGTACTTC. Translating gives CASSPFSYEQYF.

The V call is TRBV6-2 or TRBV6-3, the J call TRBJ2-5; no clear D. V lost 0 bases, J lost 7 bases, and 12 bases lay in between. This CDR3 is 14 amino acids long. Germline V gene data show CDR1 as MNHEY and CDR2 as SVGEGT. CDR3 residues: CASSYSGPPLTQYF. For the CDR3, the DNA is TGTGCCAGCAGTTACTCCGGACCCCCCCTGACCCAGTACTTC.

The chain joins TRBV27 to TRBJ1-5, with 9 nucleotides matching TRBD1. Germline V CDR1 and CDR2: MNHEY, SMNVEV (reference sequence). CDR3 length equals 15 residues. The V gene end was trimmed by 7 bases and the J gene end by 3 bases; junction bases not matched to a gene: 7. The CDR3: CASTLTGGINQPQHF. For the CDR3, the DNA is TGTGCCAGCACATTGACAGGGGGTATCAATCAGCCCCAGCATTTT.

The V gene is TRBV28, the J gene TRBJ2-1; 16 bases are shared with TRBD2. Germline CDR1 reads MDHEN; CDR2 reads SYDVKM. V shed 6 bases and J 1 base; nucleotides not matched to a gene: 9. The CDR3 runs 19 residues. The CDR3 DNA reads TGTGCCAGCAGCCCCTTGGGACTAGCGGGAGGGGGATCCTACAATGAGCAGTTCTTC. It is translated as CASSPLGLAGGGSYNEQFF.

CDR3 DNA: TGTGCCAGCAGCCAGGCAGACGCAAACTATGGCTACACCTTC. Its protein is CASSQADANYGYTF. The gene calls are TRBV7-2 and TRBJ1-2; D uncertain. There are 14 residues in the CDR3. With 5 bases removed from V and 2 bases from J, the gap between germline ends came to 12 bases. Germline V lookup: CDR1 SGHTA, CDR2 FQGNSA. The full variable domain, rest sourced from reference TRBV7-2 and TRBJ1-2, is GAGVSQSPSNKVTEKGKDVELRCDPISGHTALYWYRQSLGQGLEFLIYFQGNSAPDKSGLPSDRFSAERTGGSVSTLTIQRTQQEDSAVYLCASSQADANYGYTFGSGTRLTVV.

Here the CDR3 DNA reads TGTGCCAGTAGTATAGGTTCGGGACAGGGGAGAGACAATGAGCAGTTCTTC. This gives the protein CASSIGSGQGRDNEQFF. The gene calls are TRBV19 and TRBJ2-1; 10 bases agree with TRBD1. The germline V gene has CDR1 LNHDA and CDR2 SQIVND (reference sequence). V was pared by 1 base and J by 5 bases, with 8 bases of the junction left unmatched. The CDR3 contains 17 residues.

This sequence joins TRBV28 and TRBJ2-7; tentative D call: TRBD1 (6 bases). Deletions cut 4 bases from V and 12 bases from J, with 19 bases between. Germline CDR1 is MDHEN and CDR2 is SYDVKM. This CDR3 region has 13 residues. For the CDR3, the DNA is TGTGCCAGCAGTTCTTCTTTACAGGGTCGGCTGTACTTC. Residues: CASSSSLQGRLYF.

This clone was observed a single time. The rearrangement links TRBV19 to TRBJ1-5; TRBD1 might be the D (5 bases). V lost 5 bases and J lost 7, with 18 bases in between. This CDR3 region has 15 residues. Germline CDR1 LNHDA, CDR2 SQIVND (reference sequence). For the CDR3, the DNA is TGTGCCAGTAGTTCCGGGACCCAGCGAGGACAGCCCCAGCATTTT. The encoded protein is CASSSGTQRGQPQHF.

The gene calls are TRBV25-1 and TRBJ2-3; 12 nucleotides line up with TRBD2. This CDR3 region has 16 residues. CDR1 and CDR2 (germline): MGHDK, SYGVNS. Germline trimming cut 2 bases from V and 2 bases from J; bases unmatched to any gene: 2. CDR3 in amino acids: CASSERLAGVTDTQYF. In nucleotides, the CDR3 is TGTGCCAGCAGTGAACGACTAGCGGGAGTCACAGATACGCAGTATTTT. The full variable domain, rest sourced from reference TRBV25-1 and TRBJ2-3, is EADIYQTPRYLVIGTGKKITLECSQTMGHDKMYWYQQDPGMELHLIHYSYGVNSTEKGDLSSESTVSRIRTEHFPLTLESARPSHTSQYLCASSERLAGVTDTQYFGPGTRLTVL.